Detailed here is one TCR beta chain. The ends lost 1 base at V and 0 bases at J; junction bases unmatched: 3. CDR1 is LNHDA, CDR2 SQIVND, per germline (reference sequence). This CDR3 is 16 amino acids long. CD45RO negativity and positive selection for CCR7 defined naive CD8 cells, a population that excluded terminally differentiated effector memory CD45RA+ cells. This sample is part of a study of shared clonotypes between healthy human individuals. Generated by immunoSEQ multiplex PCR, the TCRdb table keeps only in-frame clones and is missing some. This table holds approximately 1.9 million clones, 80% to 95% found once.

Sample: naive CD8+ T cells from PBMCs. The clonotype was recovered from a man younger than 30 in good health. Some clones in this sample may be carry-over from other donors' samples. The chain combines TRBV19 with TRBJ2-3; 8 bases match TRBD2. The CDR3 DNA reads TGTGCCAGTAGTATAGGGGTAGCGGGAAGCACAGATACGCAGTATTTT. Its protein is CASSIGVAGSTDTQYF.